This TCR beta chain was observed in a study of OX40 agonist ivuxolimab in advanced cancers. Only in-frame clones appear in the TCRdb table, and some are missing; sequencing was by immunoSEQ multiplex PCR. The data show 100,000 or so clones, over 75% seen once. The source of this sequence is an adult with an advanced solid tumor such as melanoma, head and neck, liver or kidney cancer. This specimen consisted of CD4+ or CD8+ T cells sorted from blood, obtained in a trial of the OX40 agonist ivuxolimab.

CDR3 sequence (DNA): TGTGCCAGCAGCCAAGGGACAGGGGTGGTTAGGAGCAATCAGCCCCAGCATTTT. Encoded protein: CASSQGTGVVRSNQPQHF. The chain joins TRBV11-2 to TRBJ1-5; TRBD1 aligns across 10 bases. V trimming: 5 bases; J trimming: 1 base; junction bases outside the gene matches: 11. This CDR3 has 18 amino acids. Germline V lookup: CDR1 SGHAT, CDR2 FQNNGV. Using reference TRBV11-2 and TRBJ1-5 for the parts outside the CDR3, the full variable domain is EAGVAQSPRYKIIEKRQSVAFWCNPISGHATLYWYQQILGQGPKLLIQFQNNGVVDDSQLPKDRFSAERLKGVDSTLKIQPAKLEDSAVYLCASSQGTGVVRSNQPQHFGDGTRLSIL.